This T cell receptor beta chain was found in a study of cytomegalovirus exposure and HLA in healthy donors. PCR involved 60 Vbeta and 13 Jbeta primers. Original analysis: There were tens of millions of unique TCR beta chains by a later count, and approximately 11 million of them were shared. Clones were sequenced by immunoSEQ multiplex PCR, and TCRdb holds only the in-frame ones, with some missing. V, J and clone size derive from that table, while D and trimming were established from the DNA sequence. This table has approximately 110,000 clones, 15% appearing once. Study-level findings and limits: A few V segments could not be told apart, such as TRBV6-2 and TRBV6-3, and were left out. Listed as cytomegalovirus-associated were more than 150 TCR beta chains. In a later analysis, at a false discovery rate of 0.05, about 16,000 TCR beta sequences matched HLA alleles.

The CDR3 has 17 amino acids. V was shortened by 8 bases and J by 12 bases, with 29 bases between the two germline ends. Germline CDR1 reads MDHEN; CDR2 reads SYDVKM. Concerning this clone: The antigen remains unidentified.

The TCR was taken from a woman aged 18-29 years in good health and CMV-seronegative. J is TRBJ1-6 and V is TRBV28; TRBD1 is a possible D gene (6 bases). Source material: PBMCs. This CDR3 reads CASQGPAGDYLGGPLHF. Here the CDR3 DNA reads TGTGCCAGCCAAGGTCCGGCAGGGGACTATTTGGGGGGACCCCTCCACTTT.